Given below is one T cell receptor beta chain in context. The PCR made use of 60 Vbeta and 13 Jbeta primers. Here immunoSEQ multiplex PCR was the method, and the copy in TCRdb shows in-frame clones only, minus some. Of about 130,000 clones listed, 72% were seen once; the top ten hold roughly 4%. The data belong to a study of cytomegalovirus exposure and HLA in healthy donors. The CDR3 contains 12 residues. V shed 10 bases and J shed 2 bases, with 11 bases lying between them. Germline CDR1 SNHLY, CDR2 FYNNEI. This chain joins TRBV2 and TRBJ1-1; possible D gene TRBD1, 6 bases. The receptor's source is a man aged 50 or older in good health and CMV-seropositive. The sample taken for sequencing was PBMCs. The CDR3 nucleotides read TGTGCCACGCAGACAGGAAACACTGAAGCTTTCTTT. This codes for CATQTGNTEAFF.